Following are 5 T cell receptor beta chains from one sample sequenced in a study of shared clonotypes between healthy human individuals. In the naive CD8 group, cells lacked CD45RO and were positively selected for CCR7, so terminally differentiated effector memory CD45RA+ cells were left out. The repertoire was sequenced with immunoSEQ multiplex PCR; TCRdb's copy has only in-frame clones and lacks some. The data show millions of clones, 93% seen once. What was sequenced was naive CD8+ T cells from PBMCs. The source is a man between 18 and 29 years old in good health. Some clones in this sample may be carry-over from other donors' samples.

The CDR3 sequence: CSASGKDTDTQYF. CDR3 nucleotide sequence: TGCAGTGCTAGCGGGAAGGACACAGATACGCAGTATTTT. The rearrangement joins TRBV29-1 to TRBJ2-3; 9 bases agree with TRBD2. The germline gives CDR1 SQVTM, CDR2 ANQGSEA. The CDR3 covers 13 residues.

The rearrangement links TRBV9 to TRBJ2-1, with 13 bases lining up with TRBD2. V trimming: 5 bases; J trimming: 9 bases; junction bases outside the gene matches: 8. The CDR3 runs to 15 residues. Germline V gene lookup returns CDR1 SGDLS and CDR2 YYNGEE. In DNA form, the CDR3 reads TGTGCCAGCAGTCACGGACTAGCGGGAGTAGTTGAGCAGTTCTTC. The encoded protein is CASSHGLAGVVEQFF.

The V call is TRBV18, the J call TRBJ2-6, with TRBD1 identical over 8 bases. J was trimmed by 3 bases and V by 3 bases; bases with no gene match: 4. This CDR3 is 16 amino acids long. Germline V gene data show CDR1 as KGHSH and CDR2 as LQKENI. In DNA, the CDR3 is TGTGCCAGCTCACCGGACAGGGTGGGTGGGGCCAACGTCCTGACTTTC. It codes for CASSPDRVGGANVLTF.

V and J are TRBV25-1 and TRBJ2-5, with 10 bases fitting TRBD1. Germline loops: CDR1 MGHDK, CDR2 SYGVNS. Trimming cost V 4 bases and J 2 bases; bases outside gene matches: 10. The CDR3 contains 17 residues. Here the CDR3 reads CASSGAARQGAQETQYF. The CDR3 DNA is TGTGCCAGCAGTGGTGCAGCCCGACAGGGGGCTCAAGAGACCCAGTACTTC.

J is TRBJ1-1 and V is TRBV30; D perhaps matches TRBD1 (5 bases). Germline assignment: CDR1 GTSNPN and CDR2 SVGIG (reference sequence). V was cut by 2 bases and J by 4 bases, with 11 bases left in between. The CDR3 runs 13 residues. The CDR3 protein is CAWSPDSGTEAFF. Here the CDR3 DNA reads TGTGCCTGGAGTCCCGACAGTGGCACTGAAGCTTTCTTT.